The present T cell receptor (beta chain) was sequenced within a study of identical twins. Study results and caveats: With beta out-of-frame sequences, excess sharing by twins was weaker.

Addition of a universal primer site occurred through template switching, and cDNA carried unique molecular identifiers. MiXCR, applied by TCRdb to the 5' RACE reads, yields one record per CDR3 protein. Among approximately 600,000 distinct CDR3 sequences listed, about 7.1% were seen once. This clonotype was counted many times. The antigen is undetermined. These same data were also listed under a study on yellow fever vaccine responses in identical twins.

This clonotype originated in a woman between 18 and 30 years old in good health. Source material: PBMCs.

CDR3 amino acids: CASSVTGGNEQFF. The CDR3, as DNA: TGCGCCAGCAGCGTGACCGGGGGCAATGAGCAGTTCTTC. The chain combines TRBV5-1 with TRBJ2-1; D may be TRBD2 (6 bases). Germline CDR1 SGHRS, CDR2 YFSETQ. The CDR3 is made up of 13 amino acids. Trimming cost V 4 bases and J 6 bases, with 11 bases left between them. Together with reference TRBV5-1 and TRBJ2-1, the CDR3 gives the full variable domain: KAGVTQTPRYLIKTRGQQVTLSCSPISGHRSVSWYQQTPGQGLQFLFEYFSETQRNKGNFPGRFSGRQFSNSRSEMNVSTLELGDSALYLCASSVTGGNEQFFGPGTRLTVL.